The source of this T cell receptor beta chain is a study of blood T cells in healthy people across ages. The use of a sample-barcoded 5' primer and a J-beta primer mix characterized a second PCR of roughly 6 to 11 cycles. TCRdb re-called the 5' RACE reads through MiXCR, storing one row per CDR3 protein. The profile shows about 780,000 distinct CDR3 sequences, roughly 25% of them singletons. CDR1 SGHTA and CDR2 FQGNSA come from the germline V gene. Trimming at V came to 7 bases and at J to 5 bases, leaving 11 bases not matched to a gene. CDR3 length: 15 amino acids. The same specimen was also included in a second study, on T cells of mothers and their children.

The sequencing sample was made of blood. V usage is TRBV7-2 and J usage is TRBJ1-2; 9 positions match TRBD1. The source of this sequence is a boy younger than 18 in good health. The CDR3 bases are TGTGCCAGCATCTTGGGCCCGGGACAGGGTTATGGCTACACCTTC. Amino acid sequence: CASILGPGQGYGYTF.